Following are 29 T cell receptor beta chains from one sample sequenced in a study of T cells in Graves' hyperthyroidism and ophthalmopathy. Researchers amplified the TCR beta CDR3 regions from RNA transcripts. A first-round RT-PCR of the TCR CDR3 used the HTBI primer set. TCRdb ran MiXCR on the multiplex PCR reads and lists one entry per CDR3 protein. The sample shows 730,000 or so distinct CDR3 sequences, over 15% of them seen only once. The sequenced sample was blood. The receptors originated from a woman aged 50 to 60 with Graves' hyperthyroidism that later progressed to Graves' ophthalmopathy.

This chain uses TRBV2 with TRBJ2-4; TRBD1 is a possible D gene (6 bases). The germline V and J ends were trimmed by 3 bases and 5 bases, with 11 bases remaining between them. Germline V gives CDR1 SNHLY, CDR2 FYNNEI. This CDR3 has 14 residues. The CDR3 region has the DNA TGTGCCAGCAGTGAGTCAGGGGCGCAAAACATTCAGTACTTC. Amino acids: CASSESGAQNIQYF.

This clonotype was recorded a few times. The chain links TRBV29-1 to TRBJ1-1; TRBD1 aligns across 9 bases. The trim removed 5 bases at V and 4 bases at J, leaving 5 bases unmatched. Germline V gene data show CDR1 as SQVTM and CDR2 as ANQGSEA. The CDR3 has 13 amino acids. This CDR3 is CSVPGTGITEAFF. The CDR3, as DNA: TGCAGCGTTCCCGGGACAGGGATCACTGAAGCTTTCTTT.

The chain carries TRBV6-2 or TRBV6-3 and TRBJ1-1; D gene uncertain. V was pared by 4 bases and J by 11 bases, with 17 bases between. Looked up from germline, CDR1 is MNHEY and CDR2 is SVGEGT. CDR3 length: 13 residues. CDR3 DNA sequence: TGTGCCAGCAGTTCCGGGGTAGGAGCCGGGGCTTTCTTT. It codes for CASSSGVGAGAFF.

This clonotype was detected only a few times. This sequence joins TRBV11-3 and TRBJ2-3, with 11 bases that match TRBD2. Losses at the gene ends were 5 bases for V and 4 bases for J; bases not matched to a gene: 8. Per germline, CDR1 SGHNT and CDR2 YENEEA. The CDR3 totals 16 residues. CDR3 nucleotide sequence: TGTGCCAGCAGCAGGAGGGGGACTAGCGGTCCAGATACGCAGTATTTT. Amino acids: CASSRRGTSGPDTQYF.

The chain joins TRBV5-4 to TRBJ2-3; D might be TRBD1 (5 bases). The germline V gene encodes CDR1 SGHNT and CDR2 YYREEE (reference sequence). V was clipped by 6 bases and J by 5 bases, with 19 bases between them. The CDR3 length is 15 residues. The CDR3 protein is CASTPQPLGLDTQYF. In nucleotides, the CDR3 is TGTGCCAGCACCCCACAACCCCTGGGGCTAGATACGCAGTATTTT.

This clonotype was seen at least ten times. V usage is TRBV30 and J usage is TRBJ1-2; 7 bases map to TRBD1. J lost 4 bases, V lost 2 bases, and 4 bases had no gene match. This CDR3 has 13 amino acids. Germline CDR1 and CDR2: GTSNPN and SVGIG (reference sequence). This CDR3 is CAWSLRQGYGYTF. DNA for the CDR3: TGTGCCTGGAGTCTCAGACAGGGCTATGGCTACACCTTC.

This clonotype was seen many times. V and J are TRBV27 and TRBJ1-5, with D possibly being TRBD1 (6 bases). Germline V lookup: CDR1 MNHEY, CDR2 SMNVEV (reference sequence). The CDR3 covers 14 residues. V was clipped by 3 bases and J by 7 bases, with 13 bases between them. The CDR3 DNA follows: TGTGCCAGCAGTTTCGGGGGGCCGGGACAGCCCCAGCATTTT. Protein product: CASSFGGPGQPQHF.

This clonotype has more than one count but fewer than ten. The J gene is TRBJ1-1, the V gene TRBV7-9, with TRBD1 matching over 8 bases. Per germline, CDR1 SEHNR and CDR2 FQNEAQ (reference sequence). The ends lost 3 bases at V and 1 base at J; junction bases unmatched: 7. This CDR3 is built from 16 residues. The CDR3 DNA reads as TGTGCCAGCAGCTTGCCCCTGGGGACAGGGAACACTGAAGCTTTCTTT. Its translation is CASSLPLGTGNTEAFF.

The CDR3 DNA reads TGCGCCAGCAGCTTCGACGGTCATAATTCACCCCTCCACTTT. Encoded protein: CASSFDGHNSPLHF. V is TRBV5-1 and J is TRBJ1-6; D is ambiguous. In germline, CDR1 is SGHRS, CDR2 YFSETQ. CDR3 size: 14 residues. V dropped 2 bases and J dropped 5 bases, with 8 bases sitting between them.

J is TRBJ2-5 and V is TRBV6-1; D is unclear. In germline, CDR1 is MNHNS, CDR2 SASEGT. The CDR3 length is 11 residues. V was trimmed by 7 bases and J by 5 bases, leaving 8 bases between them. The CDR3 protein is CASTLLETQYF. DNA for the CDR3: TGTGCCAGCACTCTTTTGGAGACCCAGTACTTC.

V and J are TRBV20-1 and TRBJ1-2; D is unresolved. This CDR3 spans 14 amino acids. Deletions cut 4 bases from V and 4 bases from J, with 16 bases between. CDR1 and CDR2 from the germline V gene are DFQATT and SNEGSKA (reference sequence). CDR3 residues: CSATFAPYAYGYTF. CDR3 bases: TGCAGTGCTACTTTCGCTCCATACGCCTATGGCTACACCTTC.

This clonotype was counted at least ten times. This sequence joins TRBV30 and TRBJ1-2; 9 bases fit TRBD1. Germline V gene sequence: CDR1 GTSNPN, CDR2 SVGIG (reference sequence). After removal of 5 bases from V and 6 bases from J, the junction contained 13 bases not matched to a gene. The CDR3 consists of 15 residues. The CDR3 DNA is TGTGCCTGGCTCCTTGGGGGGACAGGGAGGAATGGCTACACCTTC. It yields the protein CAWLLGGTGRNGYTF.

This clonotype was counted only a few times. V is TRBV24-1 and J is TRBJ2-2; TRBD2 might be the D (5 bases). Germline values: CDR1 KGHDR, CDR2 SFDVKD. The CDR3 contains 16 residues. The V and J ends lost 4 bases and 1 base respectively, with 12 bases between them. The CDR3 is CATSELKRGNTGELFF. DNA of the CDR3: TGTGCCACCAGTGAACTTAAACGGGGGAACACCGGGGAGCTGTTTTTT.

Of note for this clonotype: One end of the junction does not line up with germline, which may come from a read error. The chain has TRBV12-3 or TRBV12-4 and TRBJ2-4, with TRBD1 identical over 12 bases. This CDR3 contains 18 residues. This CDR3 is CASRGPGQGAGGKNIQNF. The CDR3 DNA is TGTGCCAGCAGAGGTCCGGGACAGGGGGCGGGGGGCAAAAACATTCAGAACTTC.

This clonotype was counted many times. V and J are TRBV5-1 and TRBJ2-3; TRBD1 or TRBD2 may be the D gene (5 bases each). CDR1 is SGHRS and CDR2 is YFSETQ in the germline V gene. CDR3 length equals 16 residues. Between the trimmed V and J ends, which lost 3 bases and 6 bases, there was a span of 20 bases. CDR3 loop: CASSSGSGTASDTQYF. Here the CDR3 DNA reads TGCGCCAGCAGCTCGGGGTCCGGGACCGCCAGCGATACGCAGTATTTT.

This chain uses TRBV6-1 with TRBJ1-6; a weak D match, TRBD1 (6 bases). CDR1 and CDR2 from the germline V gene are MNHNS and SASEGT. The V end lost 10 bases, the J end lost 7 bases, and 14 bases lay between the germline ends. CDR3 length: 13 amino acids. DNA of the CDR3: TGTGCCATCAAAAGGGGGAAAAATTCACCCCTCCACTTT. Translation: CAIKRGKNSPLHF.

This clonotype was observed a few times. CDR3 amino acids: CASSRLTGDAEAFF. The CDR3 DNA is TGTGCCAGTAGTCGGCTCACAGGGGATGCAGAAGCTTTCTTT. V gene TRBV19 combines with J gene TRBJ1-1; 7 bases align to TRBD1. V shed 5 bases and J 8 bases; nucleotides not matched to a gene: 11. The CDR3 loop spans 14 amino acids. Per germline, CDR1 LNHDA and CDR2 SQIVND (reference sequence).

The chain joins TRBV12-3 or TRBV12-4 to TRBJ1-5, with D perhaps TRBD1 (5 bases). V lost 1 base, J lost 7 bases, and 20 bases lay in between. This CDR3 is built from 17 residues. The CDR3 bases are TGTGCCAGCAGTTTAGTGCCATTGGGGGTAAGCAGCCAGCCCCAGCATTTT. Translated: CASSLVPLGVSSQPQHF.

This clonotype turned up a few times. The J gene is TRBJ1-1, the V gene TRBV29-1, with a weak D call TRBD1 (5 bases). The germline gives CDR1 SQVTM, CDR2 ANQGSEA. The CDR3 is 15 amino acids. Trimming pared 0 bases from V and 4 bases from J, leaving 15 bases between. CDR3 sequence reads: CSVEDLEGRPTEAFF. DNA of the CDR3: TGCAGCGTTGAAGATCTGGAGGGGAGACCCACTGAAGCTTTCTTT.

A remark on this clonotype: A read error is possible here, since a much larger clone lies one base away. The rearrangement joins TRBV12-3 or TRBV12-4 to TRBJ1-5; D is perhaps TRBD1 (5 bases). CDR3 length: 14 amino acids. Deletions cut 5 bases from V and 6 bases from J, with 14 bases between. The CDR3 bases are TGTGCCAGCAGTCCAACCCAGGGTATTCAGCCCCAGCATTTT. This codes for CASSPTQGIQPQHF.

This chain joins TRBV20-1 and TRBJ2-5, with TRBD1 identical over 8 bases. In germline, CDR1 is DFQATT, CDR2 SNEGSKA (reference sequence). After removal of 3 bases from V and 6 bases from J, the junction contained 9 bases not matched to a gene. The length of the CDR3 is 14 residues. CDR3 loop: CSASSLDRAQTQYF. For the CDR3, the DNA is TGCAGTGCTAGCTCCTTGGACAGGGCACAGACCCAGTACTTC.

This clonotype was seen only a few times. Since a much larger clone is just one base distant, this may be a read error. This chain links TRBV18 with TRBJ2-3; 9 bases match TRBD2. Germline V lookup: CDR1 KGHSH, CDR2 LQKENI. The trim removed 0 bases at V and 2 bases at J, leaving 3 bases unmatched. This CDR3 has 16 amino acids. Here the CDR3 DNA reads TGTGCCAGCTCACCACCGGCGGGGGGGGTCACAGATACGCAGTATTTT. Protein: CASSPPAGGVTDTQYF.

This clonotype was observed a handful of times. The rearrangement joins TRBV20-1 to TRBJ2-3; D is unresolved. With 0 bases removed from V and 4 bases from J, the gap between germline ends came to 17 bases. CDR1 is DFQATT and CDR2 is SNEGSKA in the germline V gene (reference sequence). CDR3 length: 16 amino acids. CDR3 loop: CSARDPRTSVADTQYF. The CDR3 region has the DNA TGCAGTGCTAGAGACCCGCGTACCAGTGTCGCAGATACGCAGTATTTT.

V gene TRBV12-3 or TRBV12-4 combines with J gene TRBJ1-6; 12 bases align to TRBD1. This CDR3 has 17 residues. V lost 6 bases to trimming and J lost 10 bases; unmatched junction nucleotides: 13. The CDR3 bases are TGTGCCAGCAGCCAAGGGGGGACAGGGGGCCAGGGATCACCCCTCCACTTT. Protein product: CASSQGGTGGQGSPLHF.

This clonotype appeared many times. The V gene is TRBV30, the J gene TRBJ2-7, with unresolved D. Trimming left V 1 base short and J 9 bases short, with 16 bases between. The CDR3 has 13 residues. Germline V gives CDR1 GTSNPN, CDR2 SVGIG (reference sequence). CDR3 coding DNA: TGTGCCTGGAGTGAAACTATTCCCACTCCGCAGTACTTC. Amino acid sequence: CAWSETIPTPQYF.

This clonotype was detected ten times or more. The V call is TRBV18, the J call TRBJ2-3; 7 bases match TRBD1. CDR1 is KGHSH and CDR2 is LQKENI in the germline V gene. The CDR3 length is 16 residues. Trimming cost V 1 base and J 1 base; bases outside gene matches: 5. CDR3 protein: CASSPRRQGGTDTQYF. Written as DNA, the CDR3 is TGTGCCAGCTCACCACGACGACAGGGAGGCACAGATACGCAGTATTTT.

The rearrangement joins TRBV6-2 or TRBV6-3 to TRBJ1-1; D is undetermined. The CDR3 is 12 amino acids. Germline CDR1 is MNHEY and CDR2 is SVGEGT. V was trimmed by 6 bases and J by 4 bases, leaving 9 bases between them. This chain's CDR3 is CASSLMSTEAFF. The CDR3 nucleotides are TGTGCCAGCAGCCTCATGAGCACTGAAGCTTTCTTT.

This clonotype was detected many times. The gene calls are TRBV7-3 and TRBJ1-6; D call uncertain. The CDR3 consists of 13 residues. Trimming stripped 2 bases from V and 7 bases from J, with 6 bases between. From germline, CDR1 is SGHTA and CDR2 FQGTGA. The CDR3 nucleotides are TGTGCCAGCAGCTTAGAGTGGAATTCACCCCTCCACTTT. Protein sequence: CASSLEWNSPLHF. Variable domain in full (rest from reference TRBV7-3 and TRBJ1-6): GAGVSQTPSNKVTEKGKYVELRCDPISGHTALYWYRQSLGQGPEFLIYFQGTGAADDSGLPNDRFFAVRPEGSVSTLKIQRTERGDSAVYLCASSLEWNSPLHFGNGTRLTVT.

This clonotype was observed many times. The chain has TRBV7-6 and TRBJ2-2; 8 bases fit TRBD1. The CDR3 sequence is 17 residues long. In germline, CDR1 is SGHVS, CDR2 FNYEAQ. Trimming at V came to 1 base and at J to 3 bases, leaving 7 bases not matched to a gene. As DNA, the CDR3 is TGTGCCAGCAGCTTAGTAGTGGGACAGGTTTACACCGGGGAGCTGTTTTTT. This gives the protein CASSLVVGQVYTGELFF.